This T cell receptor beta chain stems from a study of breast tumors, draining lymph nodes, adjacent tissues listed by TCRdb under 2016. At the level of the whole study: The study compared TCR beta repertoires across tumor, adjacent nontumor tissue and axillary lymph nodes from breast cancer patients. In human breast cancer, the study set out to evaluate how tumor, surrounding tissue and draining lymph node repertoires relate to one another and whether T cells may move between these sites. Results and caveats for the whole study, not just this receptor: T-cell repertoire diversity in tumors was found to be lower than in lymph nodes but higher than in nontumor tissue, and preferential V and J gene usage was observed. Tumor and nontumor tissue repertoires were found to be significantly more similar in luminal-like than in basal-like breast cancer. The data were considered consistent with the idea that most tumor T cells come from the lymph node and then expand in tumor tissue. The study presented the conclusion that tumor T cells originate in lymph nodes as consistent with a hypothesis, not as something directly demonstrated.

The table lists this clonotype with a count of one. The antigen it recognizes is unknown. One junction end does not reproduce the germline sequence, and a read error may be involved. The CDR3 runs 14 amino acids, cysteine and phenylalanine included. The CDR3 DNA has 42 bases and is translated from base 1. Per the germline V gene, SGHNT is the CDR1 and YENEEA is the CDR2. Sequencing relied on an Illumina HiSeq 2000. Multiplex PCR amplification was used to build the TCR beta chain libraries. High-throughput sequencing was used to analyze the amplified TCR beta chain products. TCRdb reprocessed the public reads (quality trimming at Q25 with fastp, clone calling with MiXCR) and kept in-frame beta chains. Here each entry gathers all rows of one CDR3 protein and keeps the most common genes and DNA. This sample holds 270,000 or so distinct CDR3 sequences; about 33% were observed only once. The ten top clones hold under 1.2% of the sample.

Lymph node samples came from the axillary draining lymph nodes of breast cancer patients. The sample taken for sequencing was axillary lymph node tissue. This receptor chain uses TRBV11-3 and TRBJ2-7, with the D segment identity uncertain. The source of this sequence is a female donor with breast cancer. Some clones in this sample may be carry-over from other donors' samples. The DNA reads TGTGCCAGCAGCTCCACGTTTCCCTCCTGCGAGCAGTACTTC. It codes for CASSSTFPSCEQYF.